This passage covers 24 T cell receptor beta chains from one sample sequenced in a study of blood T cell repertoires in COVID-19. Repertoires were generated with immunoSEQ multiplex PCR, while TCRdb's copy carries only in-frame clones and drops some. Seen here are over 200,000 clones, approximately 80% observed once, and the top ten hold under 2%. Input material: PBMCs or T cells enriched from blood (not recorded which). These receptors were obtained from a man aged 60 to 69 who had recovered from COVID-19.

There are a few counts of this clone. V usage is TRBV24-1 and J usage is TRBJ2-5, with TRBD1 identical over 9 bases. Germline V gene sequence: CDR1 KGHDR, CDR2 SFDVKD. J lost 5 bases, V lost 3 bases, and 9 bases had no gene match. This CDR3 contains 16 residues. Here the CDR3 DNA reads TGTGCCACCAGTGATCCTCCTGGACAGGGGAGGGAGACCCAGTACTTC. Encoded protein: CATSDPPGQGRETQYF.

This rearrangement joins TRBV19 to TRBJ2-1; D is unclear. CDR3 length: 12 residues. Trimming took 5 bases from V and 9 from J, leaving 11 bases between them. Germline V gives CDR1 LNHDA, CDR2 SQIVND (reference sequence). CDR3 sequence (DNA): TGTGCCAGTAGTGGTTTAAGCACTGAGCAGTTCTTC. Amino acid sequence: CASSGLSTEQFF.

The V call is TRBV14, the J call TRBJ2-7; TRBD1 agrees at 8 bases. This CDR3 comprises 16 residues. V shed 0 bases and J 0 bases; nucleotides not matched to a gene: 4. In germline, CDR1 is SGHDN, CDR2 FVKESK. The DNA for the CDR3 is TGTGCCAGCAGCCAAGACAGGGGGCTCAGCTCCTACGAGCAGTACTTC. Translated, it gives CASSQDRGLSSYEQYF.

The chain combines TRBV12-3 or TRBV12-4 with TRBJ1-6; no clear D gene. The CDR3 has 12 amino acids. V gave up 2 bases and J gave up 7 bases, with 3 bases separating them. The CDR3 loop is CASSLRNSPLHF. CDR3 bases: TGTGCCAGCAGTTTACGGAATTCACCCCTCCACTTT.

The gene calls are TRBV9 and TRBJ2-7; weak D call: TRBD1 (6 bases). Per germline, CDR1 SGDLS and CDR2 YYNGEE. V lost 0 bases, J lost 4 bases, and 14 bases lay in between. This CDR3 spans 15 amino acids. DNA of the CDR3: TGTGCCAGCAGCGTAGGTCAGGGGAACTTTTACGAGCAGTACTTC. Translation: CASSVGQGNFYEQYF.

The chain has TRBV19 and TRBJ1-5; possibly TRBD1 for D (6 bases). CDR1 is LNHDA, CDR2 SQIVND, per germline (reference sequence). The CDR3 loop spans 14 amino acids. V gave up 4 bases and J gave up 6 bases, with 13 bases separating them. The CDR3 is CASSNTGWGQPQHF. CDR3 nucleotide sequence: TGTGCCAGTAGTAACACAGGGTGGGGTCAGCCCCAGCATTTT.

This clone appeared once. The chain employs TRBV14 and TRBJ1-4; perhaps TRBD1 as D (6 bases). The CDR3 has 16 residues. Germline V gives CDR1 SGHDN, CDR2 FVKESK. V was clipped by 2 bases and J by 2 bases, with 12 bases between them. The CDR3 region is CASSQTQGFTNEKLFF. The CDR3 nucleotides are TGTGCCAGCAGCCAAACACAGGGATTTACTAATGAAAAACTGTTTTTT.

V usage is TRBV7-9 and J usage is TRBJ2-3; the match to TRBD2 covers 10 bases. Germline trimming cut 0 bases from V and 4 bases from J; bases unmatched to any gene: 1. The CDR3 spans 15 residues. The germline gives CDR1 SEHNR, CDR2 FQNEAQ (reference sequence). CDR3 nucleotides: TGTGCCAGCAGCTTAGCTAGCGGGGGGCCAGATACGCAGTATTTT. Its translation is CASSLASGGPDTQYF.

This chain links TRBV12-3 or TRBV12-4 with TRBJ2-7; D is uncertain. V dropped 3 bases and J dropped 1 base, with 7 bases sitting between them. The CDR3 is made up of 13 amino acids. DNA for the CDR3: TGTGCCAGCAGTTTTCGACATTCCTACGAGCAGTACTTC. The encoded protein is CASSFRHSYEQYF.

V gene TRBV27 combines with J gene TRBJ2-3; D might be TRBD2 (6 bases). Trimming stripped 5 bases from V and 4 bases from J, with 19 bases between. Germline V gene sequence: CDR1 MNHEY, CDR2 SMNVEV (reference sequence). CDR3 size: 16 residues. In DNA, the CDR3 is TGTGCCAGCAGTCTCGGGGGTGGAGTGTATTCAGATACGCAGTATTTT. It encodes CASSLGGGVYSDTQYF.

This sequence joins TRBV9 and TRBJ2-7; 9 bases match TRBD1. J gave up 6 bases and V 2 bases, and 15 bases lay outside the gene matches. Germline CDR1 is SGDLS and CDR2 is YYNGEE. This CDR3 contains 17 residues. The CDR3 DNA reads as TGTGCCAGCAGCGTCAATTCCGGGACAGGGTCCGGAAGCGAGCAGTACTTC. Translated: CASSVNSGTGSGSEQYF. Drawing the rest from reference TRBV9 and TRBJ2-7, the complete variable domain is DSGVTQTPKHLITATGQRVTLRCSPRSGDLSVYWYQQSLDQGLQFLIQYYNGEERAKGNILERFSAQQFPDLHSELNLSSLELGDSALYFCASSVNSGTGSGSEQYFGPGTRLTVT.

The chain is built from TRBV5-4 and TRBJ2-3; D is possibly TRBD1 (6 bases). This CDR3 comprises 15 residues. With 5 bases removed from V and 1 base from J, the gap between germline ends came to 14 bases. The germline V gene has CDR1 SGHNT and CDR2 YYREEE (reference sequence). The chain's CDR3 is CASRAGTSRTDTQYF. The DNA for the CDR3 is TGTGCCAGCAGGGCCGGGACATCTCGCACAGATACGCAGTATTTT.

The rearrangement links TRBV1 to TRBJ1-1; TRBD1, the D gene given by the table, was not confirmed from the DNA. TRBV1 is noted as a pseudogene. The CDR3 consists of 14 residues. CDR3 sequence: CTSSQTDSFTEAFF. Here the CDR3 DNA reads TGCACCAGCAGCCAGACCGACAGTTTCACTGAAGCTTTCTTT.

The chain is built from TRBV11-2 and TRBJ2-5; D call uncertain. Trimming pared 3 bases from V and 5 bases from J, leaving 13 bases between. In germline, CDR1 is SGHAT, CDR2 FQNNGV. The CDR3 runs 14 residues. The CDR3 protein is CASSFFSGLETQYF. CDR3 nucleotide sequence: TGTGCCAGCAGCTTTTTCAGTGGGCTGGAGACCCAGTACTTC.

The chain combines TRBV6-6 with TRBJ2-3, with D perhaps TRBD1 (8 bases). Germline values: CDR1 MNHNY, CDR2 SVGAGI (reference sequence). V shed 6 bases and J shed 1 base, with 11 bases lying between them. The CDR3 extends over 14 amino acids. In DNA form, the CDR3 reads TGTGCCAGCAGAGCGGGACAGGGCACAGATACGCAGTATTTT. This encodes CASRAGQGTDTQYF.

V usage is TRBV19 and J usage is TRBJ2-2; a possible D gene is TRBD2 (5 bases). Germline CDR1 LNHDA, CDR2 SQIVND (reference sequence). Trimming stripped 1 base from V and 6 bases from J, with 12 bases between. The CDR3 loop spans 15 amino acids. CDR3 loop: CASSIVGLGAGELFF. The DNA for the CDR3 is TGTGCCAGTAGTATAGTGGGTTTGGGAGCCGGGGAGCTGTTTTTT.

This chain uses TRBV18 with TRBJ2-7, with 8 bases identical to TRBD1. The length of the CDR3 is 16 residues. From germline, CDR1 is KGHSH and CDR2 LQKENI. After removal of 3 bases from V and 0 bases from J, the junction contained 7 bases not matched to a gene. The CDR3 here is CASSPQTGASSYEQYF. CDR3 in DNA: TGTGCCAGCTCACCCCAGACAGGGGCCAGCTCCTACGAGCAGTACTTC.

This CDR3 is CSVARDINQPQHF. DNA of the CDR3: TGCAGCGTTGCTCGGGACATCAATCAGCCCCAGCATTTT. This rearrangement joins TRBV29-1 to TRBJ1-5, with D possibly TRBD1 on 6 matching bases. In germline, CDR1 is SQVTM, CDR2 ANQGSEA. The CDR3 spans 13 residues. Deletions cut 4 bases from V and 3 bases from J, with 10 bases between.

The chain uses TRBV4-3 and TRBJ2-7, with 8 positions matching TRBD2. Germline-derived CDR1 and CDR2 are LGHNA and YSLEER. V shed 0 bases and J 4 bases; nucleotides not matched to a gene: 8. The CDR3 consists of 16 residues. Here the CDR3 reads CASSQDTLAGGYEQYF. Written as DNA, the CDR3 is TGCGCCAGCAGCCAAGATACCCTAGCGGGCGGTTACGAGCAGTACTTC.

The V gene is TRBV6-5, the J gene TRBJ1-1; the D gene is possibly TRBD1 (5 bases). Trimming shortened V by 0 bases and J by 8 bases, and 10 bases separated the two germline ends. Germline V gene data show CDR1 as MNHEY and CDR2 as SVGAGI. The CDR3 is 13 amino acids. The CDR3 region has the DNA TGTGCCAGCAGTTACTCGTGGGGCAGGGAAGCTTTCTTT. It yields the protein CASSYSWGREAFF.

V usage is TRBV5-1 and J usage is TRBJ1-6; D call uncertain. V was clipped by 0 bases and J by 0 bases, with 10 bases between them. There are 17 residues in the CDR3. Germline-derived CDR1 and CDR2 are SGHRS and YFSETQ. CDR3 region: CASSLVSEGSYNSPLHF. The DNA for the CDR3 is TGCGCCAGCAGCTTGGTTTCTGAGGGCTCCTATAATTCACCCCTCCACTTT.

V gene TRBV2 combines with J gene TRBJ1-5, with TRBD1 matching 9 bases. This CDR3 region has 14 residues. Losses at the gene ends were 7 bases for V and 5 bases for J; bases not matched to a gene: 6. Per germline, CDR1 SNHLY and CDR2 FYNNEI. CDR3 sequence (DNA): TGTGCCAGCAAAAGGGACAGGGCAGATCAGCCCCAGCATTTT. Protein: CASKRDRADQPQHF. Using reference TRBV2 and TRBJ1-5 for the parts outside the CDR3, the full variable domain is EPEVTQTPSHQVTQMGQEVILRCVPISNHLYFYWYRQILGQKVEFLVSFYNNEISEKSEIFDDQFSVERPDGSNFTLKIRSTKLEDSAMYFCASKRDRADQPQHFGDGTRLSIL.

The chain couples TRBV5-1 to TRBJ2-3; TRBD2 aligns across 8 bases. This CDR3 is built from 16 residues. V was pared by 1 base and J by 0 bases, with 4 bases of the junction left unmatched. Germline assignment: CDR1 SGHRS and CDR2 YFSETQ. DNA of the CDR3: TGCGCCAGCAGCTTGTCTCCTAGCGGGAGCACAGATACGCAGTATTTT. It is translated as CASSLSPSGSTDTQYF.

This chain connects TRBV10-3 to TRBJ1-2; 9 bases line up with TRBD1. The CDR3 runs to 15 residues. Germline V gene data show CDR1 as ENHRY and CDR2 as SYGVKD. With V trimmed by 5 bases and J by 1 base, 5 bases remained unmatched. As DNA, the CDR3 is TGTGCCATCAGTATGGGGACAGGGCTTAACTATGGCTACACCTTC. It specifies CAISMGTGLNYGYTF.